The clone carrying this TCR beta chain showed up just a few times. The record originates from a study of T-cell reconstitution after alpha-beta-depleted transplantation in children. Unique molecular identifiers were incorporated during preparation of the TCRbeta library. TCRdb re-called the PCR reads with MiXCR, one entry per CDR3 protein. In the table there are some 600,000 distinct CDR3 sequences, approximately 17% of which are singletons. J was trimmed by 0 bases and V by 8 bases; bases with no gene match: 9. The CDR3 is 16 residues long. Germline V CDR1 and CDR2: MNHEY, SMNVEV (reference sequence).

The sequencing here drew on PBMCs from the stem cell graft donor, taken from the stem cell graft. The TCR sequence derives from a human donor who donated a stem cell graft to a child with acute myeloid leukemia. The chain is built from TRBV27 and TRBJ2-2; 7 nucleotides line up with TRBD2. The DNA of the CDR3 is TGTGCCAGCGGTGGTCCGGGACTATCGAACACCGGGGAGCTGTTTTTT. This translates into CASGGPGLSNTGELFF.